One TCR beta chain is described in this entry. The specificity of this receptor is unknown. No much larger clonotype is one base removed from it; base qualities were not supplied. The data derive from a study of blood T cells in healthy people across ages (dated by TCRdb to the mid-2010s). In terms of the full investigation: In model experiments, template switching captured roughly one uniquely barcoded TCR beta cDNA molecule for every two T cells. Age-related changes in TCR beta repertoire diversity were measured in the study by deep sequencing normalized with unique cDNA molecular identifiers. Four age groups were formed from the donors: young (average about 16 years), middle-aged (approximately 39), aged (more than 55) and long-lived (82). Using the same blood draw, the study looked at two additional independent replicas of 1 million unique cDNA reads for two donors, one aged 18 to 29 and the other aged 80 or older. Study-level results and caveats: As age increased, observed TCR beta diversity per million T cells dropped in a roughly linear way, and a significant reduction was already evident by age roughly 40. Bulk unsorted PBMC profiling prevented conclusive comparison of naive and antigen-experienced compartments. Because donor CMV infection status was unknown, age-related changes in expanded clonotypes were potentially confounded. Estimates of total diversity based on one million sequenced T cells were regarded as lower bounds and as underestimates. Compared with the aged group, more naive CD4+ T cells, fewer expanded clones and increased TCR diversity were shown by the long-lived group, suggesting age selection. Observed TCR beta diversity correlated strongly with the percentage of naive T cells measured by flow cytometry.

Receptors were amplified or captured by 5' RACE. Instrument used: Illumina HiSeq 2500. A second PCR of roughly 7 to 12 cycles was run with a J-beta primer mix and a sample-barcoded 5' primer. A unique molecular identifier was introduced onto each TCR beta cDNA molecule by a template-switch 5' adaptor carrying 12 random nucleotides. Each sample yielded at least 2.5 million CDR3-containing paired-end reads. First-strand cDNA synthesis was performed from all RNA using the Mint cDNA synthesis kit, with priming by a TRBC-specific oligonucleotide. Following uracil-DNA glycosylase treatment, all cDNA underwent a first 18-cycle PCR with the universal primers M1SS and BC2_uni_R. In the paper's pipeline: Each sample was normalized by randomly selecting 1 million high-quality reads, each carrying a distinct molecular identifier. Reads with shared molecular identifiers were discarded instead of being binned into consensus sequences. MiTCR, with a Q25 quality threshold and the strictest error-elimination algorithm, was used for CDR3 identification, clonotype clustering and error correction. Lower-bound total TCR beta diversity was estimated with a nonparametric unseen species model using Euler transformation. TCRdb reanalyzed the raw reads on its own, using fastp at Q25 for trimming and MiXCR for clone calling, and kept in-frame beta chains. Records with the same CDR3 protein are collapsed into one entry carrying the most frequent genes and DNA. The V and J calls were determined by TCRdb, not by the authors. Recorded for this sample are 800,000 to 950,000 distinct CDR3 sequences; approximately 32% of them occurred a single time. The ten largest make up more than 8.5% of the sample.

The CDR3 sequence holds 13 residues, the cysteine and phenylalanine included. Only the CDR3 portion is preserved as DNA: 39 bases, with reading frame beginning at the first base. CDR1 DFQATT and CDR2 SNEGSKA are derived from the germline V gene (reference sequence). V is cut by 0 bases and J by 3 bases, and the space between the germline ends is 8 bases. Donors were about 36 systemically healthy Caucasian individuals from Russia aged roughly 6 to 100 years. Roughly 9.5 milliliters of peripheral blood were drawn from each donor into EDTA-treated Vacutainer tubes. PBMCs were isolated by Ficoll-Paque density-gradient centrifugation, with at least 6.5 million obtained per sample. Total RNA, at least 6 micrograms per sample, was extracted from PBMCs with Trizol reagent. For every donor, flow cytometry on a PBMC aliquot measured the percentage of naive CD45RAhigh/CD27high T cells. Separately, the same data were catalogued under a study of T cells of mothers and their children. As the second paper documents: Nine systemically healthy Caucasian individuals served as donors, namely three mothers together with their six children. cDNA synthesis used all of the extracted RNA, with approximately 1.4 ug of RNA in each 15 ul reaction. In the second PCR, the M1S primer added sample barcodes and 2-4 random nucleotides. Over 10 million TCR beta CDR3 reads came from each mother, compared with some 3.1 million reads from each child. TCR recombination output is similarly shaped by thymic selection in related and unrelated pairs, with a minor effect exerted by inherited differences. Normalized repertoire overlap was always found to be slightly, but never significantly, higher in related mother-child pairs than in unrelated mother-child pairs. No persistent microchimeric T cell clones were detected, at a sensitivity of 80 to 100 clones per million clonotypes. To look for features that set related mother-child pairs apart from unrelated individuals, the researchers ran deep NGS to compare the TCR beta repertoires of mothers and children. The mean age was around 40 +/- 4 years for the mothers and approximately 11 +/- 4 years for the children. After adapters were ligated using NEBNext reagents, the libraries underwent 100+100 nt paired-end sequencing on an Illumina HiSeq 2000. To avoid cross-contamination, the mother libraries and the child libraries were prepared a month apart and sequenced in separate runs. For each donor, between roughly 500,000 and 2,300,000 distinct TCR beta clonotypes were identified. Naive TCR beta clonotypes were estimated from low-frequency clonotypes matched to each donor's FACS-determined naive share, without sorting.

The chain was built from TRBV20-1 and TRBJ1-2; no confident D gene assignment can be made. The TCR was taken from a woman between 40 and 50 years old in good health. Sequenced: blood. In nucleotides, the sequence is TGCAGTGCTAGAGATTGGGCAGACTATGGCTACACCTTC. This sequence encodes CSARDWADYGYTF.